The entry that follows covers one T cell receptor beta chain sequence. TCRdb keeps only in-frame clones here, not all; method: immunoSEQ multiplex PCR. Altogether 200,000 to 250,000 clones are present, 85% to 90% being singletons, with the ten largest covering approximately 1.7%. The sample originates from a study of blood T cell repertoires in COVID-19. Study-wide context: T cells, B-cell-depleted T cells, or PBMCs provided the cDNA or gDNA that served as material.

CDR3 length: 14 residues. Trimming cost V 1 base and J 7 bases, with 14 bases left between them. The germline V gene has CDR1 SEHNR and CDR2 FQNEAQ (reference sequence). The sequence came from a woman aged 50 to 60 who had recovered from COVID-19. The chain joins TRBV7-9 to TRBJ2-7; weak D call: TRBD1 (6 bases). Sequencing input: PBMCs or T cells enriched from blood (not recorded which). The CDR3 nucleotides are TGTGCCAGCAGCTTAGTAACAGGGCCGGAGGAGCAGTACTTC. It yields the protein CASSLVTGPEEQYF.